This T cell receptor (beta chain) stems from a study of T cells in Graves' hyperthyroidism and ophthalmopathy. Study-wide points: Peripheral blood also featured most of the thyroid clonotypes expanded above 0.001.

The investigators amplified TCR beta CDR3 regions from RNA transcripts. Researchers ran a first-round RT-PCR on the TCR CDR3 using the HTBI primer set. From the multiplex PCR reads, TCRdb called clonotypes with MiXCR, one entry per CDR3 protein. The sample records fewer than 400,000 distinct CDR3 sequences, around 15% being singletons. The CDR3 consists of 11 residues. J lost 9 bases, V lost 7 bases, and 1 base had no gene match. CDR1 is DFQATT and CDR2 is SNEGSKA in the germline V gene (reference sequence). The PBMCs were taken from under 12 ml of fresh peripheral blood. Comments on this clonotype: Its cognate antigen is unknown.

The clonotype was recovered from a man aged 45-65 years with Graves' ophthalmopathy. The source material was blood. The chain uses TRBV20-1 and TRBJ2-1, with TRBD1 matching 12 bases. The CDR3 region has the DNA TGCAGTGTGGGACAGGGGGCTGAGCAGTTCTTC. Translation gives CSVGQGAEQFF.